Listed below are T cell receptor beta chains from one sample, sequenced in a study of shared clonotypes between healthy human individuals. Only in-frame clones appear in the TCRdb table, and some are missing; sequencing was by immunoSEQ multiplex PCR. This sample yields some 1.1 million clones, of which 70% to 80% are seen a single time; approximately 0.9% belongs to the top ten. Sequencing used memory CD4+ T cells from PBMCs. All receptors derive from a man between 18 and 29 years old in good health. Some clones in this sample may be carry-over from other donors' samples. Both conserved end residues are part of each CDR3. A D gene is named only where the DNA matches it firmly. Only part of the rows carry a size: once, few, many, or a class if the clone is expanded.

DNA,CDR3,D,size,J,V
TGTGCCAGCAGCTTCGATGGGGCTACGCAGTATTTT,CASSFDGATQYF,.,.,TRBJ2-3,TRBV5-4
TGCGCCAGCAGTGAGTCGGCGGGAGAGTACGCAGATACGCAGTATTTT,CASSESAGEYADTQYF,TRBD2,.,TRBJ2-3,TRBV10-1
TGTGCCAGCAGCTTATATCTAATTAGTCGTTACGAAGTCCACAATGAGCAGTTCTTC,CASSLYLISRYEVHNEQFF,.,once,TRBJ2-1,TRBV7-2
TGTGCCAGCAGCTATGTCCGAGGGGGCGGTTCACCCCTCCACTTT,CASSYVRGGGSPLHF,TRBD1,few,TRBJ1-6,TRBV7-2
TGTGCCATCAGTGAAGAGCTAGCGGGGCCCAAGCAGTTCTTC,CAISEELAGPKQFF,TRBD2,.,TRBJ2-1,TRBV10-3
TGCGCCAGCAGCTTGCGCCCGGATCTAGGAGCTTTCTTT,CASSLRPDLGAFF,.,.,TRBJ1-1,TRBV5-1
TGTGCCAGCAGCTCGCCCGGTATAGTCTCTAACTATGGCTACACCTTC,CASSSPGIVSNYGYTF,.,.,TRBJ1-2,TRBV5-5
TGTGCCAGCAGCCCACAGGGGGAACAGCCCCAGCATTTT,CASSPQGEQPQHF,TRBD1,.,TRBJ1-5,TRBV7-9
TGTGCCAGCAGCTCGCACCACAGGCTTCCCTACGAGCAGTACTTC,CASSSHHRLPYEQYF,.,once,TRBJ2-7,TRBV11-2
TGTGCCAGCAGGGCACCGGGTCCTGGGGAGCTGTTTTTT,CASRAPGPGELFF,.,.,TRBJ2-2,TRBV28
TGTGCCACCAGAGAGGGGCTAGTCCCCACCACAGATACGCAGTATTTT,CATREGLVPTTDTQYF,.,once,TRBJ2-3,TRBV15
TGTGCCAGCAGTTACTCAGGGTACAACTATGGCTACACCTTC,CASSYSGYNYGYTF,.,once,TRBJ1-2,TRBV6-5
TGTGCCAGCAGTTTACGGGCAGGGGAATACAGCAATCAGCCCCAGCATTTT,CASSLRAGEYSNQPQHF,.,.,TRBJ1-5,TRBV27
TGTGCCAGCAGCTCCGGGACAAAGAACCCCTACGAGCAGTACTTC,CASSSGTKNPYEQYF,.,.,TRBJ2-7,TRBV7-8
TGCGCCAGCAGCCGCGGACTAGCGGGAGTGGGGGAGCAGTACTTC,CASSRGLAGVGEQYF,TRBD2,.,TRBJ2-7,TRBV5-1
TGTGCCAGCAGCTCCCAACTAGCGGCGAACACCGGGGAGCTGTTTTTT,CASSSQLAANTGELFF,TRBD2,.,TRBJ2-2,TRBV7-6
TGCAGTGCTAGTCTAGCGGATACGCAGTATTTT,CSASLADTQYF,.,.,TRBJ2-3,TRBV20-1
TGTGCCAGCAGTGTGGTTCCACTCGGAGGTTCCCTCTTT,CASSVVPLGGSLF,.,.,TRBJ1-1,TRBV2
TGTGCCAGCAGTTACGGGGGCACAGATACGCAGTATTTT,CASSYGGTDTQYF,.,.,TRBJ2-3,TRBV6-6
TGTGCCAGCAGCTTATTCGCCGAGCACACTGAAGCTTTCTTT,CASSLFAEHTEAFF,.,.,TRBJ1-1,TRBV7-2
TGTGCCAGCAGTGCGGAAGCTTCACCCCTCCACTTT,CASSAEASPLHF,.,.,TRBJ1-6,TRBV2
TGCGCCAGCAGCCCCCAACCGGGACTAGCGGGAGTAGGCAATGAGCAGTTCTTC,CASSPQPGLAGVGNEQFF,TRBD2,.,TRBJ2-1,TRBV5-1
TGTGCCAGCAGCCCAGTACGGTTCTCTGGGGCCAACGTCCTGACTTTC,CASSPVRFSGANVLTF,.,.,TRBJ2-6,TRBV14
TGTGCCAGCAGCCTAACAGGGTTGGGTGAAAAACTGTTTTTT,CASSLTGLGEKLFF,.,.,TRBJ1-4,TRBV28
TGTGCCAGCAGTTTAGTTGGTGGTGAAGCTTTCTTT,CASSLVGGEAFF,.,.,TRBJ1-1,TRBV28
TGCGCCAGCAGAAATAACTACGAGCAGTACTTC,CASRNNYEQYF,.,.,TRBJ2-7,TRBV10-2
TGTGCCAGCAGCTTTAATCAGGGGGCAATGGTGGATGAGCAGTTCTTC,CASSFNQGAMVDEQFF,TRBD1,.,TRBJ2-1,TRBV5-4
TGTGCCAGCAGCGTCATCGGGGGTATGACAGATACGCAGTATTTT,CASSVIGGMTDTQYF,.,.,TRBJ2-3,TRBV11-2
TGTGCCAGCAGCCAAGAGACTAGAAACATTCAGTACTTC,CASSQETRNIQYF,.,.,TRBJ2-4,TRBV7-2
TGTGCCAGCAGCTTAGAAGCTCTTCTCAGTTCTGAAGCTTTCTTT,CASSLEALLSSEAFF,.,.,TRBJ1-1,TRBV7-9
TGTGCCAGCAGCGCGATATACCAAGAGACCCAGTACTTC,CASSAIYQETQYF,.,.,TRBJ2-5,TRBV6-1
TGTGCCAGCAGCCCGGGCCCTTATTATGGCTACACCTTC,CASSPGPYYGYTF,.,.,TRBJ1-2,TRBV7-3
TGCGCCAGCATTTCACAGGGTACACTGGCCAAAAACATTCAGTACTTC,CASISQGTLAKNIQYF,.,.,TRBJ2-4,TRBV23-1
TGTGCCAGCAGCCCACAGGGACAGGAAGAGACCCAGTACTTC,CASSPQGQEETQYF,TRBD1,.,TRBJ2-5,TRBV5-4
TGTGCCAGCAGGAGCCGGGACCTCTCCTATAGCAATCAGCCCCAGCATTTT,CASRSRDLSYSNQPQHF,.,.,TRBJ1-5,TRBV2
TGTGCCATCAGTGAGTCCCGCAGGGGGGTCGAGACCCAGTACTTC,CAISESRRGVETQYF,.,.,TRBJ2-5,TRBV10-3
TGTGCCAGCAGCTTGGGTTCGGCAAACTGGAACATTCAGTACTTC,CASSLGSANWNIQYF,.,.,TRBJ2-4,TRBV5-6
TGTGCCAGCAGCTTAAATCGGCAAGAGACCCAGTACTTC,CASSLNRQETQYF,.,many,TRBJ2-5,TRBV7-3
TGTGCCAGCAGTCGGTTGGGTACGGATGAGCAGTTCTTC,CASSRLGTDEQFF,.,.,TRBJ2-1,TRBV2
TGTGCCAGCAGTGATTTCGGGGGGAACACTGAAGCTTTCTTT,CASSDFGGNTEAFF,.,.,TRBJ1-1,TRBV13
TGCGCCAGCAGCTTGGTGGCAGGGACTGGGGCCAACGTCCTGACTTTC,CASSLVAGTGANVLTF,.,.,TRBJ2-6,TRBV5-1
TGTGCCTGGAGTGCCCCCAGGGGGCGGGGGTCCACAGATACGCAGTATTTT,CAWSAPRGRGSTDTQYF,.,.,TRBJ2-3,TRBV30
TGTGCCATCAGTGGGCAGGACAATCAGCCCCAGCATTTT,CAISGQDNQPQHF,.,few,TRBJ1-5,TRBV10-3
TGCAGTGCAGGGGACCAGATGCTCCAGTACTTC,CSAGDQMLQYF,.,.,TRBJ2-5,TRBV20-1
TGTGCCAGCAGCTTCCAGGGTGACTATGGCTACACCTTC,CASSFQGDYGYTF,.,.,TRBJ1-2,TRBV5-5
TGTGCCAGCAGCCCCACTTCAAGGTCCCAGCCCCAGCATTTT,CASSPTSRSQPQHF,.,many,TRBJ1-5,TRBV7-9
TGTGCCAGCAGTGAAGCGGGCGGGAGGGCCCCCTACGAGCAGTACTTC,CASSEAGGRAPYEQYF,TRBD2,.,TRBJ2-7,TRBV6-1
TGCGCCAGCAGCTACCTTCCGGGAACAGAGACCCAGTACTTC,CASSYLPGTETQYF,.,.,TRBJ2-5,TRBV5-1
TGTGCCAGCAGCTACCAGGGGGTTACCGGGGAGCTGTTTTTT,CASSYQGVTGELFF,TRBD1,.,TRBJ2-2,TRBV7-3
TGTGCCAGCAGTCAGGCCGGGACCGCTAAAGGCTACACCTTC,CASSQAGTAKGYTF,.,few,TRBJ1-2,TRBV28
TGTGCCAGCTCACTCGGGACACCACAAGAGACCCAGTACTTC,CASSLGTPQETQYF,.,once,TRBJ2-5,TRBV18
TGTGCCAGCAGCACCCGACGGAACACTGAAGCTTTCTTT,CASSTRRNTEAFF,.,few,TRBJ1-1,TRBV7-8
TGTGCCAGCAGCTCTGTTACAGGGGGCCTGGGTGAGCAGTTCTTC,CASSSVTGGLGEQFF,TRBD1,.,TRBJ2-1,TRBV7-3
TGTGCCAGCAGTCGTGACAGCCTGTACACTGAAGCTTTCTTT,CASSRDSLYTEAFF,.,many,TRBJ1-1,TRBV6-6
TGCGCCAGCAGCTTGGTTTTAGCGGGAGGCGGAGAGACCCAGTACTTC,CASSLVLAGGGETQYF,TRBD2,.,TRBJ2-5,TRBV5-1